The 23 T cell receptor beta chains listed next were all sequenced from one sample in a study of T cells after yellow fever vaccination. A single record per CDR3 protein comes from TCRdb applying MiXCR to the 5' RACE reads. The sample lists about 500,000 distinct CDR3 sequences, less than 20% occurring once. Sequencing was performed on PBMCs, taken roughly 5 days after the first yellow fever vaccination. Source of these receptors: a man between 18 and 35 years old who received the YFV17D yellow fever vaccine.

This clonotype was observed many times. The chain joins TRBV5-1 to TRBJ2-3; no clear D gene. Trimming took 5 bases from V and 1 from J, leaving 11 bases between them. The CDR3 has 14 residues. Germline CDR1 reads SGHRS; CDR2 reads YFSETQ. CDR3: CASSNGSRTDTQYF. The CDR3 DNA is TGCGCCAGCAGTAATGGATCCCGCACAGATACGCAGTATTTT. Full variable domain (outside the CDR3, taken from reference TRBV5-1 and TRBJ2-3): KAGVTQTPRYLIKTRGQQVTLSCSPISGHRSVSWYQQTPGQGLQFLFEYFSETQRNKGNFPGRFSGRQFSNSRSEMNVSTLELGDSALYLCASSNGSRTDTQYFGPGTRLTVL.

This clonotype was recorded only once. The V gene is TRBV2, the J gene TRBJ2-3; no clear D. Germline V gene data show CDR1 as SNHLY and CDR2 as FYNNEI. The CDR3 is 16 amino acids. V lost 1 base, J lost 1 base, and 12 bases lay in between. The CDR3: CASSEDTVTGTDTQYF. The DNA for the CDR3 is TGTGCCAGCAGTGAAGATACGGTAACTGGCACAGATACGCAGTATTTT.

This clonotype was picked up a small number of times. The chain joins TRBV4-1 to TRBJ2-3; the D is unclear. V was shortened by 1 base and J by 5 bases, with 13 bases between the two germline ends. The CDR3 is 15 residues long. Germline V lookup: CDR1 MGHRA, CDR2 YSYEKL. The CDR3 spells CASSQGITMGDTQYF. CDR3 DNA sequence: TGCGCCAGCAGCCAAGGAATCACTATGGGAGATACGCAGTATTTT.

V is TRBV14 and J is TRBJ1-3, with a tentative D call TRBD1 (6 bases). Trimming removed 6 bases from V and 0 bases from J, with 18 bases in between. CDR3 size: 17 residues. Germline V lookup: CDR1 SGHDN, CDR2 FVKESK. CDR3 nucleotides: TGTGCCAGCAGTCCTTTAGGGGGGGCGCTCTCTGGAAACACCATATATTTT. Encoded protein: CASSPLGGALSGNTIYF. The full variable domain, in which reference TRBV14 and TRBJ1-3 provide the parts outside the CDR3, is EAGVTQFPSHSVIEKGQTVTLRCDPISGHDNLYWYRRVMGKEIKFLLHFVKESKQDESGMPNNRFLAERTGGTYSTLKVQPAELEDSGVYFCASSPLGGALSGNTIYFGEGSWLTVV.

This chain uses TRBV3-1 with TRBJ2-5; no clear D. V lost 4 bases and J lost 4, with 16 bases in between. In germline, CDR1 is LGHDT, CDR2 YNNKEL (reference sequence). This CDR3 contains 15 residues. The CDR3 loop reads CASSPPFWLGETQYF. The CDR3 DNA reads TGTGCCAGCAGCCCCCCCTTCTGGTTAGGAGAGACCCAGTACTTC.

This clonotype was counted between two and nine times. V is TRBV7-3 and J is TRBJ2-7; D uncertain. The V and J ends lost 2 bases and 6 bases respectively, with 11 bases between them. CDR3 length: 13 amino acids. Germline CDR1 and CDR2: SGHTA and FQGTGA. The CDR3 sequence: CASSLWPGAEQYF. For the CDR3, the DNA is TGTGCCAGCAGCTTATGGCCCGGAGCCGAGCAGTACTTC.

This clonotype was observed a few times. This chain connects TRBV6-1 to TRBJ1-2; D gene ambiguous. The CDR3 spans 14 residues. Germline V lookup: CDR1 MNHNS, CDR2 SASEGT. V was clipped by 8 bases and J by 2 bases, with 15 bases between them. The CDR3 region has the DNA TGTGCCAGCCGCCGCGGCAGTTCCAACTATGGCTACACCTTC. This translates into CASRRGSSNYGYTF.

This clonotype was seen more than once but under ten times. J is TRBJ1-1 and V is TRBV7-2; no reliable D call. Germline-derived CDR1 and CDR2 are SGHTA and FQGNSA. Trimming removed 6 bases from V and 0 bases from J, with 8 bases in between. The CDR3 loop spans 13 amino acids. The CDR3 loop is CASRTTLNTEAFF. The CDR3 region has the DNA TGTGCCAGCAGAACGACCTTGAACACTGAAGCTTTCTTT.

This clonotype has at least ten counts. The rearrangement links TRBV7-3 to TRBJ2-3; D uncertain. V was trimmed by 0 bases and J by 0 bases, leaving 10 bases between them. The CDR3 has 16 amino acids. Germline V lookup: CDR1 SGHTA, CDR2 FQGTGA. This CDR3 reads CASSLTPGLSTDTQYF. The CDR3 DNA reads TGTGCCAGCAGCTTAACCCCTGGCCTCAGCACAGATACGCAGTATTTT.

The chain joins TRBV12-3 or TRBV12-4 to TRBJ1-2, with 8 bases lining up with TRBD1. This CDR3 is built from 12 residues. V lost 7 bases to trimming and J lost 8 bases; unmatched junction nucleotides: 6. This CDR3 reads CASTRQGIGYTF. For the CDR3, the DNA is TGTGCCAGCACGCGACAGGGGATAGGCTACACCTTC.

The rearrangement links TRBV5-1 to TRBJ2-5; D not resolved. The CDR3 has 14 residues. V lost 3 bases to trimming and J lost 0 bases, with 9 bases between them. Germline-derived CDR1 and CDR2 are SGHRS and YFSETQ. DNA of the CDR3: TGCGCCAGCAGCTCCGGCTGGAACCAAGAGACCCAGTACTTC. This gives the protein CASSSGWNQETQYF.

The chain has TRBV14 and TRBJ2-1, with 8 nucleotides matching TRBD2. V shed 5 bases, J shed 9 bases, and the junction held 9 bases outside the gene matches. CDR1 is SGHDN and CDR2 is FVKESK in the germline V gene. This CDR3 contains 14 residues. The CDR3 nucleotides read TGTGCCAGCAGCTTCGGCGGGGGGCAGACTGAGCAGTTCTTC. Its translation is CASSFGGGQTEQFF.

This clonotype was counted a few times. The chain couples TRBV19 to TRBJ1-1, with unresolved D. The germline CDR1 and CDR2 sequences are LNHDA and SQIVND (reference sequence). Between the trimmed V and J ends, which lost 4 bases and 3 bases, there was a span of 6 bases. The CDR3 has 12 residues. The CDR3 coding sequence is TGTGCCAGTAGTACCGATGACACTGAAGCTTTCTTT. Translation: CASSTDDTEAFF.

A few counts support this clonotype. The chain recombines TRBV5-1 with TRBJ1-1; D gene ambiguous. The V gene lost 4 bases and the J gene lost 5 bases, with 18 bases spanning the gap. Germline V gives CDR1 SGHRS, CDR2 YFSETQ. This CDR3 region has 15 residues. This CDR3 is CASSLGSIRATEAFF. The CDR3, as DNA: TGCGCCAGCAGCCTGGGTTCTATTAGGGCTACTGAAGCTTTCTTT.

This sequence joins TRBV15 and TRBJ1-6; D unresolved. Germline loops: CDR1 LNHNV, CDR2 YYDKDF (reference sequence). Trimming removed 4 bases from V and 0 bases from J, with 13 bases in between. This CDR3 spans 17 amino acids. CDR3 protein: CATSNGSLSSYNSPLHF. Written as DNA, the CDR3 is TGTGCCACCAGCAATGGTTCCCTTAGCTCCTATAATTCACCCCTCCACTTT.

This clonotype was seen only a few times. This CDR3 is CASSLKRGPLNTQYF. Written as DNA, the CDR3 is TGTGCCAGCAGCTTAAAAAGGGGGCCTTTAAATACGCAGTATTTT. The V and J genes are TRBV7-2 and TRBJ2-3; TRBD1 aligns across 7 bases. The CDR3 totals 15 residues. CDR1 SGHTA and CDR2 FQGNSA come from the germline V gene. The trim removed 2 bases at V and 7 bases at J, leaving 9 bases unmatched.

This clonotype was seen a few times. The genes are TRBV2 and TRBJ2-1; D is tentatively TRBD1 or TRBD2 (5 bases each). Deletions cut 4 bases from V and 3 bases from J, with 13 bases between. The V gene's germline CDR1 is SNHLY and CDR2 FYNNEI. The CDR3 runs to 15 residues. The chain's CDR3 is CASSGVRGYYNEQFF. In DNA form, the CDR3 reads TGTGCCAGCAGTGGTGTGAGGGGTTACTACAATGAGCAGTTCTTC.

The V gene is TRBV18, the J gene TRBJ1-5, with 8 positions matching TRBD1. Germline CDR1 is KGHSH and CDR2 is LQKENI. V shed 3 bases, J shed 6 bases, and the junction held 10 bases outside the gene matches. This CDR3 has 16 residues. The CDR3 nucleotides read TGTGCCAGCTCACCCTTGGACAGGGCCTTAGGTCAGCCCCAGCATTTT. Amino acids: CASSPLDRALGQPQHF.

This clonotype came up a few times. This chain connects TRBV7-8 to TRBJ2-3, with D perhaps matching TRBD1 or TRBD2 (5 bases each). V dropped 6 bases and J dropped 3 bases, with 13 bases sitting between them. CDR1 is SGHVS, CDR2 FQNEAQ, per germline. There are 14 residues in the CDR3. CDR3 region: CASRGDLGTDTQYF. The DNA for the CDR3 is TGTGCCAGCAGGGGGGATTTGGGAACAGATACGCAGTATTTT.

The rearrangement links TRBV9 to TRBJ2-5, with 8 bases identical to TRBD2. From germline, CDR1 is SGDLS and CDR2 YYNGEE. Losses at the gene ends were 0 bases for V and 5 bases for J; bases not matched to a gene: 15. CDR3 length: 18 residues. CDR3 in amino acids: CASSVAPDLAGGTETQYF. CDR3 nucleotide sequence: TGTGCCAGCAGCGTAGCCCCAGATTTGGCGGGGGGAACGGAGACCCAGTACTTC.

The chain uses TRBV7-2 and TRBJ2-5; D is ambiguous. V lost 0 bases and J lost 4, with 9 bases in between. CDR3 length: 14 amino acids. CDR1 and CDR2 (germline): SGHTA, FQGNSA. CDR3 amino acids: CASSLALPLETQYF. CDR3 bases: TGTGCCAGCAGCTTAGCGCTTCCATTAGAGACCCAGTACTTC.

The V call is TRBV5-1, the J call TRBJ2-1; 9 bases match TRBD2. V shed 4 bases and J 7 bases; nucleotides not matched to a gene: 9. The CDR3 loop spans 15 amino acids. CDR1 is SGHRS, CDR2 YFSETQ, per germline. DNA for the CDR3: TGCGCCAGCAGCCGGTTTAGCGGGGGAAAGAATGAGCAGTTCTTC. Amino acids: CASSRFSGGKNEQFF.

Details on this clonotype: One end of the junction does not line up with germline, which may come from a read error. The chain links TRBV3-1 to TRBJ2-1; 7 nucleotides match TRBD1. Germline CDR1 and CDR2: LGHDT and YNNKEL (reference sequence). The CDR3 is 12 amino acids. The CDR3 loop is CASSQDRGGPLF. The CDR3 coding sequence is TGTGCCAGCAGCCAAGATCGAGGGGGCCCACTCTTC.